The next 21 T cell receptor beta chains were all read from a single sample in a study of T cells in localized non-small cell lung cancer. Data came from immunoSEQ multiplex PCR; TCRdb stores just in-frame clones and leaves some out. The profile covers roughly 38,000 clones, with about 90% appearing a single time and about 2.5% taken by the ten largest. The input for sequencing was peripheral blood, taken before any cancer treatment. The origin of the receptors is a female donor over 55 with stage I squamous cell lung carcinoma.

V usage is TRBV9 and J usage is TRBJ2-1, with 8 bases identical to TRBD2. With V trimmed by 3 bases and J by 5 bases, 13 bases remained unmatched. The CDR3 has 17 amino acids. Germline V CDR1 and CDR2: SGDLS, YYNGEE. CDR3 amino acids: CASSARPLAGSHNEQFF. Written as DNA, the CDR3 is TGTGCCAGCAGCGCGCGACCTCTAGCGGGCAGCCACAATGAGCAGTTCTTC.

The chain couples TRBV2 to TRBJ2-1; either TRBD1 or TRBD2 may supply D (5 bases each). Germline lookup yields CDR1 SNHLY and CDR2 FYNNEI. Trimming removed 11 bases from V and 0 bases from J, with 17 bases in between. The CDR3 runs to 15 residues. This CDR3 is CAASPGPSSYNEQFF. In DNA, the CDR3 is TGTGCCGCCTCGCCGGGGCCTAGCTCCTACAATGAGCAGTTCTTC.

This chain connects TRBV6-5 to TRBJ2-7; D unclear. The germline gives CDR1 MNHEY, CDR2 SVGAGI. Trimming removed 8 bases at V and 4 bases at J, with 12 bases between. This CDR3 is 12 amino acids long. The CDR3 nucleotides are TGTGCCAGCGGAGACAATATGTACGAGCAGTACTTC. It codes for CASGDNMYEQYF.

This clone has a single count. DNA for the CDR3: TGTGCCAGCAGTCCACCGGGACAGGGAACCACCGGGGAGCTGTTTTTT. It codes for CASSPPGQGTTGELFF. The chain has TRBV25-1 and TRBJ2-2; 9 nucleotides align to TRBD1. The CDR3 length is 16 residues. Losses at the gene ends were 5 bases for V and 4 bases for J; bases not matched to a gene: 8. Per germline, CDR1 MGHDK and CDR2 SYGVNS.

The chain is built from TRBV5-1 and TRBJ1-1; D remains unclear. In germline, CDR1 is SGHRS, CDR2 YFSETQ. CDR3 length equals 12 residues. Trimming left V 3 bases short and J 2 bases short, with 5 bases between. CDR3 region: CASSSHNTEAFF. The CDR3 bases are TGCGCCAGCAGCTCACATAACACTGAAGCTTTCTTT.

With respect to this clone: Sequence at one end of the junction differs from germline and may be a read error. The chain recombines TRBV7-7 with TRBJ2-7; D is ambiguous. This CDR3 spans 13 amino acids. CDR1 and CDR2 (germline): SSHAT, FNYEAQ (reference sequence). CDR3 sequence (DNA): TGTGCTAGCAGCATAAGCCTTCGGCGGGAGCAGTACTTC. Its translation is CASSISLRREQYF.

The rearrangement uses TRBV27 and TRBJ2-5; 7 nucleotides match TRBD1. The CDR3 sequence is 14 residues long. Germline V CDR1 and CDR2: MNHEY, SMNVEV (reference sequence). V was clipped by 6 bases and J by 7 bases; unmatched bases: 11. Written as DNA, the CDR3 is TGTGCCAGCAGCCCAACAGGGGCTCGGGCGACCCAGTACTTC. It yields the protein CASSPTGARATQYF.

V gene TRBV6-6 combines with J gene TRBJ2-2; 9 bases match TRBD1. CDR1 is MNHNY, CDR2 SVGAGI, per germline (reference sequence). The CDR3 has 16 amino acids. J gave up 2 bases and V 6 bases, and 7 bases lay outside the gene matches. The CDR3 bases are TGTGCCAGCAGCCCTCGGGACAGGGCCAACACCGGGGAGCTGTTTTTT. As protein: CASSPRDRANTGELFF.

The rearrangement uses TRBV4-1 and TRBJ1-2; no reliable D call. Trimming took off 5 bases at V and 4 bases at J, with 11 bases between the two ends. Germline V gives CDR1 MGHRA, CDR2 YSYEKL. The CDR3 runs 13 residues. The CDR3 nucleotides are TGCGCCAGCAGCAACCGAAAGACCTATGGCTACACCTTC. It codes for CASSNRKTYGYTF.

The chain carries TRBV7-2 and TRBJ2-1; D gene unclear. The CDR3 runs to 13 residues. Germline V lookup: CDR1 SGHTA, CDR2 FQGNSA. Trimming left V 2 bases short and J 3 bases short, with 5 bases between. The CDR3 loop is CASSLRYYNEQFF. As DNA, the CDR3 is TGTGCCAGCAGCTTACGGTACTACAATGAGCAGTTCTTC.

This chain connects TRBV7-9 to TRBJ1-5; 8 bases fit TRBD1. Germline V gene lookup returns CDR1 SEHNR and CDR2 FQNEAQ (reference sequence). This CDR3 is built from 15 residues. V gave up 3 bases and J gave up 2 bases; unmatched junction bases: 3. The CDR3: CASSFQGAGNQPQHF. For the CDR3, the DNA is TGTGCCAGCAGCTTCCAGGGGGCAGGCAATCAGCCCCAGCATTTT. The full variable domain, with the rest looked up from reference TRBV7-9 and TRBJ1-5, is DTGVSQNPRHKITKRGQNVTFRCDPISEHNRLYWYRQTLGQGPEFLTYFQNEAQLEKSRLLSDRFSAERPKGSFSTLEIQRTEQGDSAMYLCASSFQGAGNQPQHFGDGTRLSIL.

This clone was detected only a few times. The chain combines TRBV19 with TRBJ1-3, with unresolved D. The V end lost 3 bases, the J end lost 1 base, and 7 bases lay between the germline ends. There are 14 residues in the CDR3. Germline-derived CDR1 and CDR2 are LNHDA and SQIVND (reference sequence). CDR3 loop: CASSITGSGNTIYF. DNA of the CDR3: TGTGCCAGTAGTATTACTGGGTCTGGAAACACCATATATTTT.

V usage is TRBV9 and J usage is TRBJ2-2; D possibly corresponds to TRBD2 (5 bases). Germline V CDR1 and CDR2: SGDLS, YYNGEE. CDR3 length equals 16 residues. V lost 0 bases to trimming and J lost 5 bases, with 14 bases between them. The CDR3 loop reads CASSVGEGIPTGELFF. CDR3 coding DNA: TGTGCCAGCAGCGTAGGCGAGGGCATCCCGACCGGGGAGCTGTTTTTT.

The chain has TRBV9 and TRBJ2-2, with D maybe TRBD1 (6 bases). The germline gives CDR1 SGDLS, CDR2 YYNGEE. The CDR3 totals 16 residues. Trimming took 4 bases from V and 1 from J, leaving 14 bases between them. In DNA form, the CDR3 reads TGTGCCAGCAGCCCCTGGACAGTTGGGAACACCGGGGAGCTGTTTTTT. Amino acid sequence: CASSPWTVGNTGELFF.

The CDR3 bases are TGCGCCAGCAGCTTACAGCCTCGGGGAGAGACCCAGTACTTC. It codes for CASSLQPRGETQYF. This chain connects TRBV5-1 to TRBJ2-5, with a tentative D call TRBD2 (5 bases). Germline values: CDR1 SGHRS, CDR2 YFSETQ. The CDR3 totals 14 residues. V lost 2 bases and J 4 bases, leaving 12 bases between the germline ends.

Only a few counts were recorded for this clone. The chain is built from TRBV19 and TRBJ1-1; no reliable D call. Germline V CDR1 and CDR2: LNHDA, SQIVND (reference sequence). Trimming removed 7 bases at V and 0 bases at J, with 12 bases between. The CDR3 covers 14 residues. The chain's CDR3 is CASKKDPLNTEAFF. CDR3 bases: TGTGCCAGTAAGAAAGACCCCTTGAACACTGAAGCTTTCTTT.

The rearrangement uses TRBV6-1 and TRBJ1-5; D unresolved. V lost 2 bases and J lost 15, with 14 bases in between. In germline, CDR1 is MNHNS, CDR2 SASEGT. The CDR3 has 12 residues. CDR3 nucleotide sequence: TGTGCCAGCAGTGAACGGGAAGCATGGTGGCATTTT. The encoded protein is CASSEREAWWHF.

V is TRBV11-2 and J is TRBJ2-2; D might be TRBD1 (5 bases). With 5 bases removed from V and 6 bases from J, the gap between germline ends came to 10 bases. Germline V lookup: CDR1 SGHAT, CDR2 FQNNGV. CDR3 length equals 13 residues. The CDR3 DNA reads as TGTGCCAGCAGCCGAATCAGGGCCGGGGAGCTGTTTTTT. This encodes CASSRIRAGELFF.

The chain is built from TRBV5-1 and TRBJ1-1; TRBD1 agrees at 8 bases. Germline trimming cut 2 bases from V and 11 bases from J; bases unmatched to any gene: 8. In germline, CDR1 is SGHRS, CDR2 YFSETQ. This CDR3 region has 13 residues. The CDR3 region has the DNA TGCGCCAGCAGCTTAAGGGGGACAGGAGCCGCTTTCTTT. Residues: CASSLRGTGAAFF.

This clone was found once. The chain combines TRBV27 with TRBJ2-2, with D unclear. The CDR3 is made up of 14 amino acids. Trimming cost V 5 bases and J 2 bases, with 9 bases left between them. Germline lookup yields CDR1 MNHEY and CDR2 SMNVEV (reference sequence). CDR3 DNA: TGTGCCAGCAGTCTCCCGACCAACACCGGGGAGCTGTTTTTT. Protein: CASSLPTNTGELFF.

The chain recombines TRBV19 with TRBJ2-2; 13 nucleotides match TRBD2. CDR1 LNHDA and CDR2 SQIVND come from the germline V gene (reference sequence). V was pared by 3 bases and J by 1 base, with 2 bases of the junction left unmatched. The CDR3 contains 17 residues. CDR3 loop: CASSITSGRVNTGELFF. The CDR3 DNA reads TGTGCCAGTAGTATTACTAGCGGGAGGGTGAACACCGGGGAGCTGTTTTTT.